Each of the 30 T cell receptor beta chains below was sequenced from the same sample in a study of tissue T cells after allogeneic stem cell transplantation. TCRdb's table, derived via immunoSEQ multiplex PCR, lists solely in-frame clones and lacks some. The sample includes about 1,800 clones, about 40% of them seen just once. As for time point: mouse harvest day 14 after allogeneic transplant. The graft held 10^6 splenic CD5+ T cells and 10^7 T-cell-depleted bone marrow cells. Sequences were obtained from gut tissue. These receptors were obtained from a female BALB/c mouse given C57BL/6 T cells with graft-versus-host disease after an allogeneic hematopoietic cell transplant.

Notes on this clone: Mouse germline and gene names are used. The sequenced CDR3 bases are TGTGCTAGCAGTCACAACAACGAAAGATTATTT. It specifies CASSHNNERLF. The whole CDR3 protein reads CASSHNNERLFF. The chain is built from TRBV29 and TRBJ1-4; D unclear. The CDR3 extends 1 residue past the end of the read, so its final part is completed from the germline J gene. CDR3 length equals 12 residues. Trimming removed 5 bases from V and 4 bases from J, with 5 bases in between. Germline CDR1 reads MSHET; CDR2 reads SYDVDS.

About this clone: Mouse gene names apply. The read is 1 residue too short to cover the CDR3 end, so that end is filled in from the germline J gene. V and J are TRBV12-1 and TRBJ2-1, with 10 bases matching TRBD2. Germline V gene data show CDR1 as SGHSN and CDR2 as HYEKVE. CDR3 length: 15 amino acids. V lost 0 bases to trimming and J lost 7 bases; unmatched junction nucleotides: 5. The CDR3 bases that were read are TGTGCCAGCTCTCTCGGCTGGGGGGGCCGGGCTGAGCAGTTC. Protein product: CASSLGWGGRAEQF. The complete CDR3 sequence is CASSLGWGGRAEQFF.

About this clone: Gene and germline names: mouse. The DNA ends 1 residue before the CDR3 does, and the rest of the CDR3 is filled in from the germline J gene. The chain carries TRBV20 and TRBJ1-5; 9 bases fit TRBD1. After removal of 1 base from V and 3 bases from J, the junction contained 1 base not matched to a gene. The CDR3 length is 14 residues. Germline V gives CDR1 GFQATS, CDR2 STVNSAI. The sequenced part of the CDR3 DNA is TGTGGTGCTAGGGGGACAGGGGTCAACCAGGCTCCGCTT. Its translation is CGARGTGVNQAPL. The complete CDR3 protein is CGARGTGVNQAPLF.

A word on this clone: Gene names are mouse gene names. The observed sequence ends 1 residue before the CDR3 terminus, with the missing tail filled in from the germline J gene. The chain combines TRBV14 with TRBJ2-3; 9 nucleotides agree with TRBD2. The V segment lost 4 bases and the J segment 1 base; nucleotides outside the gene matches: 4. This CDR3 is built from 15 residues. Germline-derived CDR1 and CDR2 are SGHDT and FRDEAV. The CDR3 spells CASSPRLGGAETLYF. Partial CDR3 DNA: TGTGCCAGCAGTCCCCGACTGGGGGGTGCAGAAACGCTGTAT.

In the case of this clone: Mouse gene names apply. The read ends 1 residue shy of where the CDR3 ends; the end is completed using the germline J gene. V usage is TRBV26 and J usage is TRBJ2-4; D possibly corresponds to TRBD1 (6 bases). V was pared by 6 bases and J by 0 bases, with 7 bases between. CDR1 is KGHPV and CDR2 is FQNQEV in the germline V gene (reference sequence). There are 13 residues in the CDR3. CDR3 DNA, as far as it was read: TGTGCCAGCAGCGGGACAAGTCAAAACACCTTGTAC. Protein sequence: CASSGTSQNTLY. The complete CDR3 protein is CASSGTSQNTLYF.

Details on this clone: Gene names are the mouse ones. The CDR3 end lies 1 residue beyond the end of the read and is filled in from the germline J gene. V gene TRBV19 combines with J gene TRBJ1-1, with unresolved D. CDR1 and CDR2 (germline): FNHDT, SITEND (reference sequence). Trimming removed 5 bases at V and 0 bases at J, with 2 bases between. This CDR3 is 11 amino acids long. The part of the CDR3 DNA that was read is TGTGCCAGCAGGGCAAACACAGAAGTCTTC. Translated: CASRANTEVF. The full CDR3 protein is CASRANTEVFF.

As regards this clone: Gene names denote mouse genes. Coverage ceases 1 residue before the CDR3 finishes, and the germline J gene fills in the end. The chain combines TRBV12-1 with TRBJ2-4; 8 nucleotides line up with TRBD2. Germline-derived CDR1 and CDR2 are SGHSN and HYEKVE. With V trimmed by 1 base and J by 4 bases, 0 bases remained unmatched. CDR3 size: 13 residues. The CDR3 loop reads CASSLLGENTLYF. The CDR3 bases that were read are TGTGCCAGCTCTCTACTGGGGGAAAACACCTTGTAC.

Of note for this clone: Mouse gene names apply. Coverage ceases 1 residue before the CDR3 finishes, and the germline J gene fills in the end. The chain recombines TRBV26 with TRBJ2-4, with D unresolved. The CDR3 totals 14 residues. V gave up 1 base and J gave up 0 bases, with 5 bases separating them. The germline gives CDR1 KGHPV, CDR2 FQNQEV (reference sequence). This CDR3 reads CASSLYGSQNTLYF. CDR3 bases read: TGTGCCAGCAGTCTGTATGGGAGTCAAAACACCTTGTAC.

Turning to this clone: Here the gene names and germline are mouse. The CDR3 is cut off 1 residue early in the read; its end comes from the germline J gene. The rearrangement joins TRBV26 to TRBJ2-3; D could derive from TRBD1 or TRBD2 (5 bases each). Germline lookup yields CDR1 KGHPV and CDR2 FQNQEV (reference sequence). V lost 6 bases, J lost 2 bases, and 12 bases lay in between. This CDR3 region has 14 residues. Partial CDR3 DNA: TGTGCCAGCAGCGGGACCCTATATGCAGAAACGCTGTAT. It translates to CASSGTLYAETLY. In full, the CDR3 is CASSGTLYAETLYF.

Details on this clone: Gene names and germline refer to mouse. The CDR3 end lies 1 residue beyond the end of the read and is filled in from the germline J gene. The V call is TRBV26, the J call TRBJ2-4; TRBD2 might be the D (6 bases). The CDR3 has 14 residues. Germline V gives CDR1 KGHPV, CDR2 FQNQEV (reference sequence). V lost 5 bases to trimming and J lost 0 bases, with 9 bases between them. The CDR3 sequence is CASSFDWSQNTLYF. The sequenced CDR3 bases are TGTGCCAGCAGTTTTGACTGGAGTCAAAACACCTTGTAC. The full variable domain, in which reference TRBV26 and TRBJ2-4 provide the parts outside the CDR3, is NSKVIQTPRYLVKGQGQKAKMRCIPEKGHPVVFWYQQNKNNEFKFLINFQNQEVLQQIDMTEKRFSAECPSNSPCSLEIQSSEAGDSALYLCASSFDWSQNTLYFGAGTRLSVL.

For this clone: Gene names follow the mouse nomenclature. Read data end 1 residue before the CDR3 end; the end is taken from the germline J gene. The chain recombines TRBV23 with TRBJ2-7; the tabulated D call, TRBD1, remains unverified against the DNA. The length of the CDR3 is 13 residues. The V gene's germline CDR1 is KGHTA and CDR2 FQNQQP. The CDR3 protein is CSSSPGQGYEQYF. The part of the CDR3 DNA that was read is TGCTCCAGCAGTCCGGGACAGGGGTATGAACAGTAC.

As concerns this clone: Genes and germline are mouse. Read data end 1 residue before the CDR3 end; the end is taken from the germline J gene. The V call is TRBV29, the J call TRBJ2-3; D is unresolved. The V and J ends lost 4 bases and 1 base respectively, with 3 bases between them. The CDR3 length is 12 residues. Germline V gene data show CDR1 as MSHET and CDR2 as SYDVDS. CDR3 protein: CASSWGAETLYF. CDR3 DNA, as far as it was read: TGTGCTAGCAGTTGGGGTGCAGAAACGCTGTAT.

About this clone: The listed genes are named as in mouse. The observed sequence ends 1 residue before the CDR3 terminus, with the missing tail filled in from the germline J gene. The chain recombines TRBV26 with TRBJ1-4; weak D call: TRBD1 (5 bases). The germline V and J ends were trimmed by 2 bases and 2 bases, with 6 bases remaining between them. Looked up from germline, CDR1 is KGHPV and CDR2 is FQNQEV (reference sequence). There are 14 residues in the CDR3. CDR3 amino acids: CASSLGGSNERLFF. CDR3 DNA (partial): TGTGCCAGCAGTCTGGGGGGGTCCAACGAAAGATTATTT.

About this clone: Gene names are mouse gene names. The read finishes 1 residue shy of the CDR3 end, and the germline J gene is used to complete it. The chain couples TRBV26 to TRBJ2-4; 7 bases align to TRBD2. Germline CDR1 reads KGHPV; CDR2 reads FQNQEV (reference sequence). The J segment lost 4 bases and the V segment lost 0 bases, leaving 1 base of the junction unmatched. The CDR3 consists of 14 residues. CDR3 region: CASSLSTGENTLYF. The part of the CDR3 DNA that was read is TGTGCCAGCAGTCTGTCCACTGGGGAAAACACCTTGTAC. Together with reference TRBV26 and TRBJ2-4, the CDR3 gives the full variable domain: NSKVIQTPRYLVKGQGQKAKMRCIPEKGHPVVFWYQQNKNNEFKFLINFQNQEVLQQIDMTEKRFSAECPSNSPCSLEIQSSEAGDSALYLCASSLSTGENTLYFGAGTRLSVL.

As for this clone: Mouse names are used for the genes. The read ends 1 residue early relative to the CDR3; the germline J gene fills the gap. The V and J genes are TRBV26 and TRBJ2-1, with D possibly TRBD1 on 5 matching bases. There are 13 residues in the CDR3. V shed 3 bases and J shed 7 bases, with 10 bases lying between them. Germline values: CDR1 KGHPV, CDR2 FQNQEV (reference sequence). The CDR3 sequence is CASSLQGGAEQFF. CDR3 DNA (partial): TGTGCCAGCAGTCTCCAGGGTGGGGCTGAGCAGTTC.

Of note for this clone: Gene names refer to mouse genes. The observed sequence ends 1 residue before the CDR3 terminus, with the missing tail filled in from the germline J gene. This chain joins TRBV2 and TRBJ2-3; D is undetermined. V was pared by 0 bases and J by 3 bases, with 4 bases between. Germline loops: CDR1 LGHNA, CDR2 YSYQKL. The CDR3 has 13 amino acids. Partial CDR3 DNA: TGTGCCAGCAGCCAAGATAGGGCAGAAACGCTGTAT. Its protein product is CASSQDRAETLY. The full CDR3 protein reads CASSQDRAETLYF.

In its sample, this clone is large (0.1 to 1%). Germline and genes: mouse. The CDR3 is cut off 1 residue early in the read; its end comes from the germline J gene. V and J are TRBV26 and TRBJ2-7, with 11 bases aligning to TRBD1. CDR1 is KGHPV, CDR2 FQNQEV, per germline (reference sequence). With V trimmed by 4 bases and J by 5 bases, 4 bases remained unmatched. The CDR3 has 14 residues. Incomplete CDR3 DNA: TGTGCCAGCAGTCGGGCGGGACAGGGGGATGAACAGTAC. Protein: CASSRAGQGDEQY. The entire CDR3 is CASSRAGQGDEQYF.

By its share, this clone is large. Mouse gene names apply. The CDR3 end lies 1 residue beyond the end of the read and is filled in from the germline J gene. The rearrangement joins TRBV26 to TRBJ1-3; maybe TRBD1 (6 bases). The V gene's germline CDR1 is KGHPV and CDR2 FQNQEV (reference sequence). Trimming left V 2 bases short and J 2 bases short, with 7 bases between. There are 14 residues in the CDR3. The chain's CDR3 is CASSLGTTGNTLYF. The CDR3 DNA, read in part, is TGTGCCAGCAGTCTGGGGACAACTGGAAATACGCTCTAT.

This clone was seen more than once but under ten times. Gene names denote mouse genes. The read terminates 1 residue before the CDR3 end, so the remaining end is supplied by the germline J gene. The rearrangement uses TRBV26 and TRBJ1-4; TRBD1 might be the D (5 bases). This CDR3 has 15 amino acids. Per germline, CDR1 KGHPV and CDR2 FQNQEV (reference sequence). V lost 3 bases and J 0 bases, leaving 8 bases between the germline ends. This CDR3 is CASSLGQLSNERLFF. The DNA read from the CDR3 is TGTGCCAGCAGTCTTGGACAACTTTCCAACGAAAGATTATTT.

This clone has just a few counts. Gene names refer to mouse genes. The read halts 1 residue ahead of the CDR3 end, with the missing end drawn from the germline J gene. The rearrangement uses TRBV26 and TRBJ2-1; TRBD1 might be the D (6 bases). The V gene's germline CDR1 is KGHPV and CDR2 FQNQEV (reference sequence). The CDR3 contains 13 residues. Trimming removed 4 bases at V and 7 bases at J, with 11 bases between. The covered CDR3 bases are TGTGCCAGCAGTCAGGGGGAAGGGGCTGAGCAGTTC. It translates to CASSQGEGAEQF. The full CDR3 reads CASSQGEGAEQFF. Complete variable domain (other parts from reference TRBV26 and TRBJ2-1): NSKVIQTPRYLVKGQGQKAKMRCIPEKGHPVVFWYQQNKNNEFKFLINFQNQEVLQQIDMTEKRFSAECPSNSPCSLEIQSSEAGDSALYLCASSQGEGAEQFFGPGTRLTVL.

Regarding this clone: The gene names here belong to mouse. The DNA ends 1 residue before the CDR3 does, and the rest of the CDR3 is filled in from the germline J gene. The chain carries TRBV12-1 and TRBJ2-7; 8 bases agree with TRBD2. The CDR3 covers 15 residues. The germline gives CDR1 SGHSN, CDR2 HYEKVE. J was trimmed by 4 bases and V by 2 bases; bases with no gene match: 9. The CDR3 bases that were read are TGTGCCAGCTCTCCCCAATGGGGGGGGCCGTATGAACAGTAC. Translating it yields CASSPQWGGPYEQY. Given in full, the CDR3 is CASSPQWGGPYEQYF.

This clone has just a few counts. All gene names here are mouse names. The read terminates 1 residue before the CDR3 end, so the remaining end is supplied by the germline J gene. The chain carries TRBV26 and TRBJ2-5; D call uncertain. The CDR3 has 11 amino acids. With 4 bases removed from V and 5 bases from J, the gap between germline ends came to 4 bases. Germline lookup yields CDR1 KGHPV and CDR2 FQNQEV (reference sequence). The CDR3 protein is CASSRGDTQYF. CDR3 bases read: TGTGCCAGCAGTCGGGGAGACACCCAGTAC.

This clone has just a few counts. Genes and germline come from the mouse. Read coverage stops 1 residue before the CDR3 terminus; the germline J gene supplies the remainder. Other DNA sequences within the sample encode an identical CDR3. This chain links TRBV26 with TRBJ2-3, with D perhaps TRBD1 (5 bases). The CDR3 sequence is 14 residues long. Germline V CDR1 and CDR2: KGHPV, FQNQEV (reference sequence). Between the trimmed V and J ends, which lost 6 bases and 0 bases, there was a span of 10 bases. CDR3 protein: CASSRQGSAETLYF. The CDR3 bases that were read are TGTGCCAGCAGCCGCCAGGGTAGTGCAGAAACGCTGTAT.

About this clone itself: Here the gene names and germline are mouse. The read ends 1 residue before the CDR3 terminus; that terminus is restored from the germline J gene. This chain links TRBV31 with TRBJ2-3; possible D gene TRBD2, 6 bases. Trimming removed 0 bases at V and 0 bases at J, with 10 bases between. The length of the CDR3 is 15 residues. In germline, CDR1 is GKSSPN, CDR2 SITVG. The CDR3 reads CAWSLDWSSAETLYF. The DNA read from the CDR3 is TGTGCCTGGAGTCTCGACTGGTCTAGTGCAGAAACGCTGTAT.

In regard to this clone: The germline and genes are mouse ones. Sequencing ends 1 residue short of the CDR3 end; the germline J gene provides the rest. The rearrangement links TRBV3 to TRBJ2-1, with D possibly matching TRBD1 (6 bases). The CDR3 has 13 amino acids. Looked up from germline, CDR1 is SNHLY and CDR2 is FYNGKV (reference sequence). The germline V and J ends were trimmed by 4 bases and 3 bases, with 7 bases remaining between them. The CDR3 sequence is CASSWDIYAEQFF. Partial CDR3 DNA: TGTGCCAGCAGCTGGGACATCTATGCTGAGCAGTTC.

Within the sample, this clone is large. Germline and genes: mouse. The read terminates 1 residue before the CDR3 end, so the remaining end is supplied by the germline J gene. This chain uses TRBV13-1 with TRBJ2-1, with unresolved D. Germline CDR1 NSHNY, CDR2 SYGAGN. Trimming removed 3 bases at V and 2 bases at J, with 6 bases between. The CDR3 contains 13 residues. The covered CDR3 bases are TGTGCCAGCAGTGGGCAATACTATGCTGAGCAGTTC. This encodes CASSGQYYAEQF. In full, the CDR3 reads CASSGQYYAEQFF.

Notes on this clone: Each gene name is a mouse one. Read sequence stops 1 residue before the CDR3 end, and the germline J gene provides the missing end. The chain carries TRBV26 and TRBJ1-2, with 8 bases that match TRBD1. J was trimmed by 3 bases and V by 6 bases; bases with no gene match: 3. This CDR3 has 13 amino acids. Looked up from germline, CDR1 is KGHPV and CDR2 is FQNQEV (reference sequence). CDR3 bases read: TGTGCCAGCAGCGACAGGGGAGACTCCGACTACACC. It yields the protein CASSDRGDSDYT. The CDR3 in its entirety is CASSDRGDSDYTF.

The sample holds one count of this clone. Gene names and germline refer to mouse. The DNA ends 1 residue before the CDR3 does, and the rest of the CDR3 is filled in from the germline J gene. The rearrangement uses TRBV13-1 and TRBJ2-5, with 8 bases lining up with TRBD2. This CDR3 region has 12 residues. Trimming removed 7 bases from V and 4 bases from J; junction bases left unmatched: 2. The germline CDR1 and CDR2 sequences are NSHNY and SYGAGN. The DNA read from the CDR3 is TGTGCCAGCTTGGGGGGGGAAGACACCCAGTAC. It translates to CASLGGEDTQY. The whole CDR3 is CASLGGEDTQYF.

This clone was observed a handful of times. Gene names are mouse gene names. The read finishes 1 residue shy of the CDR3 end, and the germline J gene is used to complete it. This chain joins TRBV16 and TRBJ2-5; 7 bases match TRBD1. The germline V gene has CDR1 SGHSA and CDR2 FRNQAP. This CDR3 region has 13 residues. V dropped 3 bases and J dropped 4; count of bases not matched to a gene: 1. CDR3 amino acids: CASSFTGEDTQYF. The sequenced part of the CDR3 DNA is TGTGCAAGCAGCTTCACAGGGGAAGACACCCAGTAC.

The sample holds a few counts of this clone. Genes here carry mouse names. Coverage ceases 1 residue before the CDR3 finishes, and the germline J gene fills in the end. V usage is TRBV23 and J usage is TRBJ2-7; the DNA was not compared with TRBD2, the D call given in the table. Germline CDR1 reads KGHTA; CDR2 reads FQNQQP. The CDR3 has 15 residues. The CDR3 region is CSSSQEGLGGGEQYF. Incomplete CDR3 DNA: TGCTCCAGCAGTCAAGAAGGACTGGGGGGGGGTGAACAGTAC.